The 17 T cell receptor beta chains below were found in one sample sequenced in a study of T-cell reconstitution after alpha-beta-depleted transplantation in children. This sample's TCRbeta library carried unique molecular identifier barcodes. Each CDR3 protein gets one entry after TCRdb re-called the PCR reads with MiXCR. Of around 700,000 distinct CDR3 sequences listed, around 12% are singletons. Sequencing was performed on PBMCs, taken before TCRalphabeta/CD19-depleted stem cell transplant. The source of these receptors is a girl aged 2 to 9 with congenital amegakaryocytic thrombocytopenia, due to receive a stem cell transplant.

The genes are TRBV10-3 and TRBJ2-1, with TRBD2 matching over 8 bases. Germline CDR1 reads ENHRY; CDR2 reads SYGVKD. Trimming took 6 bases from V and 7 from J; bases not matched to a gene: 14. The CDR3 is made up of 16 amino acids. The CDR3: CAISPGIERERNEQFF. Written as DNA, the CDR3 is TGTGCCATCAGCCCCGGGATCGAGCGGGAGCGGAATGAGCAGTTCTTC.

This clonotype was detected ten times or more. The V call is TRBV20-1, the J call TRBJ2-1; the D gene could be TRBD1 or TRBD2 (5 bases each). The length of the CDR3 is 13 residues. V was cut by 6 bases and J by 5 bases, with 14 bases left in between. CDR1 is DFQATT and CDR2 is SNEGSKA in the germline V gene (reference sequence). CDR3: CSAIRDGNNEQFF. Written as DNA, the CDR3 is TGCAGTGCCATCCGGGACGGTAACAATGAGCAGTTCTTC.

This clonotype was seen a handful of times. The chain recombines TRBV7-9 with TRBJ2-1; D possibly matches TRBD1 or TRBD2 (5 bases each). The V end was cut by 0 bases, the J end by 3 bases, with 15 bases between. This CDR3 contains 17 residues. Germline loops: CDR1 SEHNR, CDR2 FQNEAQ (reference sequence). CDR3 loop: CASSLAGPVWFYNEQFF. CDR3 in DNA: TGTGCCAGCAGCTTAGCGGGACCCGTCTGGTTCTACAATGAGCAGTTCTTC.

In this sample, this clonotype turned up a few times. Written as DNA, the CDR3 is TGCAGCGTTGAGACAGGGGCTGGGGCAGATACGCAGTATTTT. Residues: CSVETGAGADTQYF. The chain combines TRBV29-1 with TRBJ2-3; 8 bases match TRBD1. Trimming took 3 bases from V and 4 from J; bases not matched to a gene: 6. The CDR3 sequence is 14 residues long. CDR1 is SQVTM, CDR2 ANQGSEA, per germline.

This clonotype has a handful of counts. The V and J genes are TRBV10-3 and TRBJ2-7, with 16 bases lining up with TRBD2. This CDR3 region has 15 residues. V lost 11 bases and J lost 6; bases outside the gene matches: 10. From germline, CDR1 is ENHRY and CDR2 SYGVKD. The CDR3 bases are TGTGCCGCGGGGACTAGCGGGAGGGCCCTCGGCGAGCAGTACTTC. This gives the protein CAAGTSGRALGEQYF.

The V and J genes are TRBV3-1 and TRBJ2-5; maybe TRBD2 (5 bases). The ends were cut back, 4 bases at V and 7 bases at J, with 13 bases in the middle. The CDR3 spans 13 residues. CDR1 is LGHDT, CDR2 YNNKEL, per germline (reference sequence). The CDR3 spells CASSPGIASTQYF. CDR3 coding DNA: TGTGCCAGCAGCCCCGGGATAGCGTCGACCCAGTACTTC.

The chain links TRBV5-1 to TRBJ2-1; D possibly uses TRBD1 or TRBD2 (7 bases each). Trimming took 3 bases from V and 7 from J, leaving 17 bases between them. The CDR3 length is 15 residues. Germline loops: CDR1 SGHRS, CDR2 YFSETQ. The chain's CDR3 is CASSWAAGGGNEQFF. In DNA, the CDR3 is TGCGCCAGCAGCTGGGCGGCAGGGGGGGGGAATGAGCAGTTCTTC.

This clonotype was recorded a few times. The chain recombines TRBV20-1 with TRBJ2-7, with D tentatively TRBD2 (6 bases). This CDR3 has 15 residues. Germline lookup yields CDR1 DFQATT and CDR2 SNEGSKA (reference sequence). The ends were cut back, 5 bases at V and 4 bases at J, with 21 bases in the middle. In DNA form, the CDR3 reads TGCAGTGCTCAAAACGGGGAGGTAGCGCGTTACGAGCAGTACTTC. This translates into CSAQNGEVARYEQYF.

At least ten counts were recorded for this clonotype. This sequence joins TRBV20-1 and TRBJ1-2; the D gene is possibly TRBD1 (5 bases). Germline V gene data show CDR1 as DFQATT and CDR2 as SNEGSKA (reference sequence). The CDR3 length is 14 residues. V was pared by 1 base and J by 4 bases, with 13 bases between. The CDR3 loop is CSARAFGAGYGYTF. CDR3 nucleotide sequence: TGCAGTGCTAGAGCATTTGGGGCTGGCTATGGCTACACCTTC.

This clonotype was detected a few times. The chain recombines TRBV30 with TRBJ1-5, with unresolved D. The CDR3 extends over 14 amino acids. Germline values: CDR1 GTSNPN, CDR2 SVGIG (reference sequence). The ends were cut back, 1 base at V and 3 bases at J, with 10 bases in the middle. For the CDR3, the DNA is TGTGCCTGGAGTGAGGGCAGGCCCAATCAGCCCCAGCATTTT. Protein: CAWSEGRPNQPQHF.

This clonotype turned up a few times. This rearrangement joins TRBV18 to TRBJ1-2; weak D call: TRBD1 (5 bases). The CDR3 consists of 15 residues. The germline V gene has CDR1 KGHSH and CDR2 LQKENI. The germline V and J ends were trimmed by 1 base and 3 bases, with 12 bases remaining between them. For the CDR3, the DNA is TGTGCCAGCTCACCACGGTCAGGGCGAGACTATGGCTACACCTTC. Translation gives CASSPRSGRDYGYTF.

This clonotype has just a few counts. V usage is TRBV20-1 and J usage is TRBJ2-3; D possibly corresponds to TRBD1 (6 bases). Germline loops: CDR1 DFQATT, CDR2 SNEGSKA (reference sequence). This CDR3 has 18 amino acids. Between the trimmed V and J ends, which lost 0 bases and 0 bases, there was a span of 19 bases. The CDR3 sequence is CSARDPPQGSPSTDTQYF. The CDR3 nucleotides are TGCAGTGCTAGAGATCCCCCGCAGGGGTCTCCTAGCACAGATACGCAGTATTTT.

In the case of this clonotype: A much more abundant neighbour one base away suggests this may be a read error. This rearrangement joins TRBV15 to TRBJ2-7; D not certain. The germline V and J ends were trimmed by 8 bases and 1 base, with 12 bases remaining between them. The V gene's germline CDR1 is LNHNV and CDR2 YYDKDF (reference sequence). The CDR3 has 13 residues. The CDR3 DNA reads TGTGCCACCCAAGAGAGGTCTTCCTACGAGCAGTACTTC. The encoded protein is CATQERSSYEQYF.

This clonotype has more than one count but fewer than ten. The chain's CDR3 is CAISEVGTEAFF. As DNA, the CDR3 is TGTGCCATCAGTGAGGTCGGCACTGAAGCTTTCTTT. The chain recombines TRBV10-3 with TRBJ1-1; D is ambiguous. Trimming shortened V by 2 bases and J by 4 bases, and 5 bases separated the two germline ends. There are 12 residues in the CDR3. Germline CDR1 is ENHRY and CDR2 is SYGVKD.

This clonotype was recorded a few times. The chain has TRBV7-2 and TRBJ1-5; the D gene is possibly TRBD1 (6 bases). The germline V gene encodes CDR1 SGHTA and CDR2 FQGNSA. The CDR3 runs 15 residues. V was pared by 5 bases and J by 5 bases, with 16 bases between. Here the CDR3 DNA reads TGTGCCAGCAGCCAGAGCTCGGACAGCCATCAGCCCCAGCATTTT. It codes for CASSQSSDSHQPQHF. The variable domain in full, with the rest retrieved from reference TRBV7-2 and TRBJ1-5, is GAGVSQSPSNKVTEKGKDVELRCDPISGHTALYWYRQSLGQGLEFLIYFQGNSAPDKSGLPSDRFSAERTGGSVSTLTIQRTQQEDSAVYLCASSQSSDSHQPQHFGDGTRLSIL.

A few counts support this clonotype. The chain is built from TRBV7-2 and TRBJ2-3, with D perhaps assigned TRBD1 or TRBD2 (6 bases each). Germline CDR1 reads SGHTA; CDR2 reads FQGNSA. The CDR3 totals 15 residues. V lost 3 bases, J lost 5 bases, and 15 bases lay in between. CDR3 DNA sequence: TGTGCCAGCAGCTTCGGGGGAGCCAGGGGAGATACGCAGTATTTT. It yields the protein CASSFGGARGDTQYF.

This clonotype was counted at least ten times. The chain links TRBV5-1 to TRBJ2-7; D gene uncertain. Per germline, CDR1 SGHRS and CDR2 YFSETQ. The germline V and J ends were trimmed by 2 bases and 6 bases, with 12 bases remaining between them. The CDR3 loop spans 13 amino acids. CDR3 bases: TGCGCCAGCAGCTTTGGGTCCAGTCCCGAGCAGTACTTC. This sequence encodes CASSFGSSPEQYF.